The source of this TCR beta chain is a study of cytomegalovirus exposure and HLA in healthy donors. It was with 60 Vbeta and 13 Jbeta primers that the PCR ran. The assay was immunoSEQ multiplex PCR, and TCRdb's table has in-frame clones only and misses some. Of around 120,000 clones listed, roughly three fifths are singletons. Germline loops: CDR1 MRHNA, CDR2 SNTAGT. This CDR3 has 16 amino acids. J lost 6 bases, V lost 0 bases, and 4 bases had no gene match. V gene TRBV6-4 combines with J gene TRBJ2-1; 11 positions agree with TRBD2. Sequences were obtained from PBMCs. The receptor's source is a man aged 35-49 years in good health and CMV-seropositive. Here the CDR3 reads CASSDSTSGKSNEQFF. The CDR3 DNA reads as TGTGCCAGCAGTGACTCGACTAGCGGGAAGTCCAATGAGCAGTTCTTC.